The 21 T cell receptor beta chains listed next were all sequenced from one sample in a study of cytomegalovirus exposure and HLA in healthy donors. Use of 60 Vbeta and 13 Jbeta primers characterized the PCR. The repertoire was sequenced with immunoSEQ multiplex PCR; TCRdb's copy has only in-frame clones and lacks some. The data show roughly 180,000 clones, about 83% seen once. Material for sequencing was PBMCs. The receptors were gathered from a female donor in good health and CMV-seronegative.

This chain uses TRBV18 with TRBJ2-1, with D possibly matching TRBD2 (5 bases). This CDR3 comprises 13 residues. V was pared by 3 bases and J by 5 bases, with 8 bases between. CDR1 is KGHSH, CDR2 LQKENI, per germline. The CDR3 region has the DNA TGTGCCAGCTCACCTCCGGGGAACAATGAGCAGTTCTTC. This gives the protein CASSPPGNNEQFF. The full variable domain, its missing parts supplied by reference TRBV18 and TRBJ2-1, is NAGVMQNPRHLVRRRGQEARLRCSPMKGHSHVYWYRQLPEEGLKFMVYLQKENIIDESGMPKERFSAEFPKEGPSILRIQQVVRGDSAAYFCASSPPGNNEQFFGPGTRLTVL.

Comments on this clone: This CDR3 is also generated by other DNA sequences in the sample. The chain is built from TRBV9 and TRBJ1-1; D is unclear. The V gene's germline CDR1 is SGDLS and CDR2 YYNGEE. The CDR3 loop spans 14 amino acids. Deletions cut 0 bases from V and 4 bases from J, with 10 bases between. CDR3 amino acids: CASSVVGAGTEAFF. The DNA of the CDR3 is TGTGCCAGCAGCGTAGTGGGCGCCGGCACTGAAGCTTTCTTT.

The chain carries TRBV5-6 and TRBJ1-4; D gene unclear. The CDR3 is made up of 14 amino acids. Deletions cut 0 bases from V and 8 bases from J, with 11 bases between. Germline CDR1 reads SGHDT; CDR2 reads YYEEEE. The CDR3 nucleotides are TGTGCCAGCAGCTTGGAGGAATCCGGGGAAAAACTGTTTTTT. It yields the protein CASSLEESGEKLFF.

This chain connects TRBV7-2 to TRBJ1-1; unclear D gene. Germline assignment: CDR1 SGHTA and CDR2 FQGNSA. Trimming removed 1 base at V and 4 bases at J, with 7 bases between. The CDR3 runs to 13 residues. CDR3 protein: CASSLGSGTEAFF. The DNA of the CDR3 is TGTGCCAGCAGCTTAGGGTCAGGCACTGAAGCTTTCTTT.

The chain carries TRBV28 and TRBJ1-2; TRBD1 matches 10 bases. V shed 5 bases and J 9 bases; nucleotides not matched to a gene: 9. CDR1 and CDR2 from the germline V gene are MDHEN and SYDVKM. The CDR3 length is 14 residues. DNA for the CDR3: TGTGCCAGCAGTATCCGGGACAGGGGCTTTCGCTACACCTTC. Encoded protein: CASSIRDRGFRYTF.

V and J are TRBV5-6 and TRBJ1-1; the match to TRBD1 covers 9 bases. The CDR3 runs to 14 residues. Germline V gene data show CDR1 as SGHDT and CDR2 as YYEEEE. V trimming: 3 bases; J trimming: 2 bases; junction bases outside the gene matches: 2. CDR3 in DNA: TGTGCCAGCAGCTGGGACAGGGAAAACACTGAAGCTTTCTTT. Protein: CASSWDRENTEAFF.

This clone was counted only a few times. The chain employs TRBV5-1 and TRBJ2-7, with 12 bases matching TRBD1. CDR3 length: 15 residues. With 4 bases clipped from V and 3 bases from J, the junction kept 5 bases outside the gene matches. CDR1 SGHRS and CDR2 YFSETQ come from the germline V gene. CDR3 nucleotide sequence: TGCGCCAGCAGCACGGGACAGGGGGCTTTCTACGAGCAGTACTTC. Translation gives CASSTGQGAFYEQYF.

On this clone itself: A junction end diverges from the germline sequence, so it may reflect a read error. V and J are TRBV6-1 and TRBJ2-1; TRBD2 matches 9 bases. Germline CDR1 is MNHNS and CDR2 is SASEGT. The CDR3 extends over 14 amino acids. CDR3 DNA: TGTGCCAGCAGTCCGGGACTAGCCTACAATAAGCAGTTCTTC. As protein: CASSPGLAYNKQFF.

The chain combines TRBV29-1 with TRBJ1-2, with TRBD1 matching 10 bases. The trim removed 5 bases at V and 0 bases at J, leaving 6 bases unmatched. CDR1 SQVTM and CDR2 ANQGSEA come from the germline V gene. This CDR3 has 15 residues. In DNA, the CDR3 is TGCAGCGTTTTCGGGACAGGGGCTACTAACTATGGCTACACCTTC. Protein: CSVFGTGATNYGYTF.

V and J are TRBV18 and TRBJ2-1, with TRBD2 identical over 8 bases. This CDR3 has 15 residues. Germline values: CDR1 KGHSH, CDR2 LQKENI. The V gene end was trimmed by 3 bases and the J gene end by 8 bases; junction bases not matched to a gene: 9. The CDR3: CASSPGLANEDEQFF. The CDR3 DNA reads TGTGCCAGCTCACCTGGACTAGCCAACGAGGATGAGCAGTTCTTC.

The sample holds a few counts of this clone. The rearrangement joins TRBV27 to TRBJ1-6; a possible D gene is TRBD1 (6 bases). The CDR3 loop spans 15 amino acids. From germline, CDR1 is MNHEY and CDR2 SMNVEV (reference sequence). The V and J ends lost 8 bases and 4 bases respectively, with 15 bases between them. CDR3 residues: CASAPDRLYNSPLHF. Here the CDR3 DNA reads TGTGCCAGCGCCCCTGACAGGCTTTATAATTCACCCCTCCACTTT.

The genes are TRBV5-5 and TRBJ2-2; D may be TRBD2 (6 bases). The V end was cut by 6 bases, the J end by 5 bases, with 17 bases between. The germline CDR1 and CDR2 sequences are SGHKS and YYEKEE (reference sequence). The CDR3 spans 15 residues. In nucleotides, the CDR3 is TGTGCCAGCAATCCCTCTACGGCGGGAACCGGGGAGCTGTTTTTT. Amino acids: CASNPSTAGTGELFF.

Here the CDR3 reads CSVSSGSGYEQYF. The CDR3 DNA follows: TGCAGCGTGTCTAGCGGGAGTGGGTACGAGCAGTACTTC. The V gene is TRBV29-1, the J gene TRBJ2-7; 10 nucleotides line up with TRBD2. The trim removed 6 bases at V and 4 bases at J, leaving 6 bases unmatched. CDR3 size: 13 residues. Germline CDR1 is SQVTM and CDR2 is ANQGSEA.

The J gene is TRBJ2-7, the V gene TRBV18; D gene uncertain. The V and J ends lost 7 bases and 6 bases respectively, with 16 bases between them. The germline CDR1 and CDR2 sequences are KGHSH and LQKENI. This CDR3 region has 13 residues. CDR3 residues: CASFQTEDTEQYF. The CDR3 nucleotides read TGTGCCAGCTTCCAAACAGAAGATACCGAGCAGTACTTC.

The CDR3 DNA sequence: TGTGCCAGCAGCTTATCCGGGACTAGAATGTATACGCAGTATTTT. Translation: CASSLSGTRMYTQYF. This chain connects TRBV11-1 to TRBJ2-3; 8 bases fit TRBD2. CDR3 length: 15 residues. Germline lookup yields CDR1 SGHAT and CDR2 FQDESV (reference sequence). V lost 2 bases and J lost 7; bases outside the gene matches: 8.

The chain is built from TRBV27 and TRBJ2-1; no clear D. CDR1 MNHEY and CDR2 SMNVEV come from the germline V gene (reference sequence). The V gene lost 5 bases and the J gene lost 1 base, with 15 bases spanning the gap. The CDR3 has 16 amino acids. Written as DNA, the CDR3 is TGTGCCAGCAGTACCCCTGGCTCCCCGTCCTACAATGAGCAGTTCTTC. The encoded protein is CASSTPGSPSYNEQFF.

The CDR3 protein is CASSIKRIARYYEQYF. The CDR3 nucleotides read TGTGCCAGCAGCATCAAGCGGATAGCGAGGTACTACGAGCAGTACTTC. This chain links TRBV7-8 with TRBJ2-7; weak D call: TRBD2 (5 bases). V lost 5 bases and J lost 3, with 20 bases in between. CDR3 length: 16 amino acids. Germline CDR1 and CDR2: SGHVS and FQNEAQ.

This rearrangement joins TRBV30 to TRBJ1-4; 7 positions agree with TRBD1. The germline gives CDR1 GTSNPN, CDR2 SVGIG (reference sequence). Trimming removed 3 bases from V and 0 bases from J; junction bases left unmatched: 10. CDR3 size: 17 residues. The CDR3 here is CAWRDQGGPSTNEKLFF. The CDR3 region has the DNA TGTGCCTGGAGGGACCAGGGGGGACCTTCAACTAATGAAAAACTGTTTTTT.

This chain's CDR3 is CASRPAGSSYNEQFF. As DNA, the CDR3 is TGTGCCAGCCGACCCGCGGGGAGCTCCTACAATGAGCAGTTCTTC. This sequence joins TRBV7-2 and TRBJ2-1; D may be TRBD2 (6 bases). V was cut by 8 bases and J by 0 bases, with 14 bases left in between. CDR3 length equals 15 residues. Germline V CDR1 and CDR2: SGHTA, FQGNSA.

The gene calls are TRBV6-4 and TRBJ1-1; D is undetermined. V lost 0 bases and J lost 4, with 9 bases in between. Per germline, CDR1 MRHNA and CDR2 SNTAGT. CDR3 length equals 14 residues. Here the CDR3 DNA reads TGTGCCAGCAGTGACTCACCGGGAAGCACTGAAGCTTTCTTT. Its protein is CASSDSPGSTEAFF.

The chain carries TRBV13 and TRBJ1-4, with 9 bases lining up with TRBD1. Germline V lookup: CDR1 PRHDT, CDR2 FYEKMQ (reference sequence). V lost 5 bases to trimming and J lost 5 bases; unmatched junction nucleotides: 12. This CDR3 spans 17 amino acids. The CDR3 DNA reads TGTGCCAGCAGCCTCCAAACAGGGGGCGCCCACAATGAAAAACTGTTTTTT. Translation: CASSLQTGGAHNEKLFF.